This paragraph covers one T cell receptor beta chain sequence. Its antigen is unidentified. The record originates from a study of cytomegalovirus exposure and HLA in healthy donors. Study summary: Early on, a data release was issued that held some 91 million unique TCRs from HLA-typed donors. Overall study findings and caveats: Of the V segments, some could not be distinguished, including TRBV6-2 and TRBV6-3, and were excluded. Cytomegalovirus status was reportedly diagnosed by the classifier with high sensitivity and specificity. HLA alleles were associated with 16,000 or so TCR beta sequences in a later analysis at 0.05 false discovery rate.

There are 13 residues in the CDR3. In germline, CDR1 is MNHNS, CDR2 SASEGT. V shed 1 base and J shed 3 bases, with 6 bases lying between them. The PCR was carried out with 60 Vbeta primers and 13 Jbeta primers. Here immunoSEQ multiplex PCR was the method, and the copy in TCRdb shows in-frame clones only, minus some. The repertoire holds 100,000 to 150,000 clones, with under 80% as singletons. The sequence derives from a man in his forties or fifties in good health and CMV-seropositive. V and J are TRBV6-1 and TRBJ1-2; D gene uncertain. The sample comprised PBMCs. The CDR3 loop reads CASSEGADYGYTF. The CDR3 bases are TGTGCCAGCAGTGAAGGGGCAGACTATGGCTACACCTTC.